This T cell receptor (beta chain) was profiled in a study of CD8 T cells in ankylosing spondylitis. Study results and limitations: Reported data indicate significant enrichment of disease-linked clones within matched ankylosing spondylitis synovial fluid.

TCRdb redid the calling of the 5' RACE reads with MiXCR, one entry per CDR3 protein. The data hold approximately 300,000 distinct CDR3 sequences, with 20% to 25% observed a single time. This clonotype was recorded many times. Antigen specificity is unknown. The sequenced sample consisted of blood, either unsorted or a sorted T cell fraction (not recorded which). This sequence was found in a female donor with ankylosing spondylitis or in good health (not recorded which).

This chain's CDR3 is CASSYGGSEAFF. The CDR3 DNA follows: TGTGCCAGCAGTTACGGGGGATCTGAAGCTTTCTTT. The chain has TRBV6-5 and TRBJ1-1, with D tentatively TRBD1 (5 bases). V was cut by 2 bases and J by 6 bases, with 7 bases left in between. Germline CDR1 is MNHEY and CDR2 is SVGAGI. The CDR3 runs 12 residues.